The 14 T cell receptor beta chains reported below all come from one sample, sequenced in a study of cytomegalovirus exposure and HLA in healthy donors (dated by TCRdb to the late 2010s). Library preparation employed the immunoSEQ multiplex PCR assay. Entries here come from immuneACCESS through TCRdb and include only in-frame sequences with V and J called. Some clones fail to appear in such tables; in the studies checked, an unresolved V gene covers under half of the shortfall, and the cause of the remainder is unknown. This sample lists over 130,000 clones; around 86% were detected once. The top ten constitute approximately 8.7% of the sample. The sequenced sample was PBMCs. The receptors shown here come from a man in his late teens or twenties in good health and CMV-seropositive.

This clone was counted a single time. This chain joins TRBV5-1 and TRBJ2-7; 8 bases are a match to TRBD1. V lost 2 bases and J lost 6; bases outside the gene matches: 13. Germline lookup yields CDR1 SGHRS and CDR2 YFSETQ. This CDR3 has 16 residues. In nucleotides, the CDR3 is TGCGCCAGCAGCTTACGAACCGGGACAGGATACTTCGAGCAGTACTTC. This sequence encodes CASSLRTGTGYFEQYF.

This clone was counted a single time. The chain uses TRBV5-6 and TRBJ1-2; 7 bases match TRBD1. CDR3 length equals 15 residues. Germline CDR1 reads SGHDT; CDR2 reads YYEEEE. Losses at the gene ends were 2 bases for V and 3 bases for J; bases not matched to a gene: 7. The CDR3, as DNA: TGTGCCAGCAGCTTAGGAACGACAGGGCACTATGGCTACACCTTC. Translated, it gives CASSLGTTGHYGYTF.

The chain employs TRBV7-6 and TRBJ2-2; D perhaps matches TRBD2 (5 bases). The V end was cut by 1 base, the J end by 0 bases, with 9 bases between. Germline values: CDR1 SGHVS, CDR2 FNYEAQ. CDR3 length: 16 residues. In DNA, the CDR3 is TGTGCCAGCAGCTTAGGGGCGGGTTCGAACACCGGGGAGCTGTTTTTT. Translation gives CASSLGAGSNTGELFF.

This clone was seen a handful of times. This chain links TRBV7-8 with TRBJ2-2; 11 nucleotides agree with TRBD2. Trimming cost V 1 base and J 5 bases; bases outside gene matches: 3. CDR1 is SGHVS and CDR2 is FQNEAQ in the germline V gene. CDR3 length: 16 residues. In DNA form, the CDR3 reads TGTGCCAGCAGCTTAGTTCCTAGCGGGGGGACCGGGGAGCTGTTTTTT. This gives the protein CASSLVPSGGTGELFF.

This chain uses TRBV5-1 with TRBJ2-7; 8 nucleotides agree with TRBD2. The trim removed 2 bases at V and 3 bases at J, leaving 4 bases unmatched. Per the germline V gene, CDR1 is SGHRS and CDR2 is YFSETQ. The CDR3 runs 14 residues. The CDR3 coding sequence is TGCGCCAGCAGCTTCGCGGGGGGCGACTACGAGCAGTACTTC. This gives the protein CASSFAGGDYEQYF. Full variable domain (outside the CDR3, taken from reference TRBV5-1 and TRBJ2-7): KAGVTQTPRYLIKTRGQQVTLSCSPISGHRSVSWYQQTPGQGLQFLFEYFSETQRNKGNFPGRFSGRQFSNSRSEMNVSTLELGDSALYLCASSFAGGDYEQYFGPGTRLTVT.

This chain joins TRBV19 and TRBJ2-7, with D uncertain. V was cut by 3 bases and J by 6 bases, with 6 bases left in between. The CDR3 extends over 11 amino acids. CDR1 and CDR2 from the germline V gene are LNHDA and SQIVND (reference sequence). CDR3 in amino acids: CASSILGEQYF. In nucleotides, the CDR3 is TGTGCCAGTAGTATTCTCGGCGAGCAGTACTTC.

The table lists this clone with a few counts. The chain is built from TRBV7-3 and TRBJ2-3, with D perhaps TRBD2 (5 bases). V lost 3 bases, J lost 0 bases, and 10 bases lay in between. The CDR3 spans 15 residues. CDR1 and CDR2 (germline): SGHTA, FQGTGA. The CDR3 bases are TGTGCCAGCAGCTTTTCGGGGTTTAGCACAGATACGCAGTATTTT. Translating it yields CASSFSGFSTDTQYF.

The V call is TRBV2, the J call TRBJ2-1; 10 bases fit TRBD1. Germline V gene lookup returns CDR1 SNHLY and CDR2 FYNNEI. After removal of 7 bases from V and 1 base from J, the junction contained 4 bases not matched to a gene. The CDR3 totals 15 residues. For the CDR3, the DNA is TGTGCCAGCATCCTGGGACAGGGGTCCTACAATGAGCAGTTCTTC. This encodes CASILGQGSYNEQFF.

The V and J genes are TRBV7-9 and TRBJ1-1; a weak D match, TRBD1 (5 bases). The CDR3 loop spans 14 amino acids. Germline V gene sequence: CDR1 SEHNR, CDR2 FQNEAQ (reference sequence). The V end lost 1 base, the J end lost 1 base, and 7 bases lay between the germline ends. The CDR3 loop is CASSLGGENTEAFF. The CDR3 nucleotides are TGTGCCAGCAGCTTAGGGGGGGAGAACACTGAAGCTTTCTTT.

The CDR3 sequence is CASSHSGRALDTQYF. CDR3 DNA: TGTGCCAGCAGTCATAGCGGGAGGGCCCTAGATACGCAGTATTTT. V is TRBV28 and J is TRBJ2-3; TRBD2 agrees at 11 bases. This CDR3 has 15 amino acids. The germline V gene has CDR1 MDHEN and CDR2 SYDVKM. Trimming removed 5 bases from V and 5 bases from J; junction bases left unmatched: 6.

The chain employs TRBV7-3 and TRBJ1-5; maybe TRBD1 (5 bases). Germline-derived CDR1 and CDR2 are SGHTA and FQGTGA. Trimming left V 0 bases short and J 5 bases short, with 11 bases between. The CDR3 is 15 residues long. The CDR3: CASSLTRGFDQPQHF. The CDR3 nucleotides are TGTGCCAGCAGCTTAACAAGGGGATTTGATCAGCCCCAGCATTTT.

This chain connects TRBV19 to TRBJ1-5; 7 bases line up with TRBD1. The J segment lost 5 bases and the V segment lost 3 bases, leaving 10 bases of the junction unmatched. The length of the CDR3 is 16 residues. CDR1 LNHDA and CDR2 SQIVND come from the germline V gene (reference sequence). CDR3 amino acids: CASSIGTASGDQPQHF. Written as DNA, the CDR3 is TGTGCCAGTAGTATCGGGACAGCGTCGGGGGATCAGCCCCAGCATTTT.

The chain recombines TRBV18 with TRBJ1-3, with D uncertain. Deletions cut 5 bases from V and 4 bases from J, with 9 bases between. The germline gives CDR1 KGHSH, CDR2 LQKENI. This CDR3 contains 13 residues. In DNA form, the CDR3 reads TGTGCCAGCTCAAATTCCGAGGGAAACACCATATATTTT. Its translation: CASSNSEGNTIYF.

The CDR3 sequence: CASSLTPISGEQYF. The CDR3 region has the DNA TGCGCCAGCAGCTTGACGCCTATCTCGGGCGAGCAGTACTTC. The V call is TRBV5-1, the J call TRBJ2-7; D ambiguous. Trimming cost V 1 base and J 6 bases, with 14 bases left between them. This CDR3 contains 14 residues. From germline, CDR1 is SGHRS and CDR2 YFSETQ.